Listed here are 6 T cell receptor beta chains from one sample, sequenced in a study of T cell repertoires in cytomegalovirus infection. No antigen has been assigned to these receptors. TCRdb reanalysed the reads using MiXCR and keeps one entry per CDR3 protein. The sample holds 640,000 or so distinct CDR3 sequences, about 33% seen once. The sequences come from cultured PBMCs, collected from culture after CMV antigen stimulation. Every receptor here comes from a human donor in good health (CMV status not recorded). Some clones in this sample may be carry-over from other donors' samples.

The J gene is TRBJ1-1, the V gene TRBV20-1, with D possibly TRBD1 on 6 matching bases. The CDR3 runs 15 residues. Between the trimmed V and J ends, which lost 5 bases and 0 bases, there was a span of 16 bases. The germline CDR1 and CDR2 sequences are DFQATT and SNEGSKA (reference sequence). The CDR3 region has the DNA TGCAGTGCTGAAAGAGGGAGGACAGTGAACACTGAAGCTTTCTTT. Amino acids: CSAERGRTVNTEAFF.

The CDR3 is CSASTGGGGYGYTF. The CDR3, as DNA: TGCAGTGCCAGTACCGGAGGGGGAGGATATGGCTACACCTTC. The gene calls are TRBV20-1 and TRBJ1-2, with D perhaps TRBD1 (6 bases). V lost 6 bases and J 5 bases, leaving 19 bases between the germline ends. Germline lookup yields CDR1 DFQATT and CDR2 SNEGSKA (reference sequence). The length of the CDR3 is 14 residues.

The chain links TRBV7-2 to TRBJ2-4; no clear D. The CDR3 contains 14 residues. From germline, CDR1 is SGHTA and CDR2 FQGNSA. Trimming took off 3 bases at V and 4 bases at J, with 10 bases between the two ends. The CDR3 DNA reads TGTGCCAGCAGCTTCGGGCACTTAAAAAACATTCAGTACTTC. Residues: CASSFGHLKNIQYF.

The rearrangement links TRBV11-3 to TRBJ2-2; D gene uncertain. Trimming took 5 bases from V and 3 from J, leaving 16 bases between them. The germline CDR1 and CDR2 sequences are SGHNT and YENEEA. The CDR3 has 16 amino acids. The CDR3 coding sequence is TGTGCCAGCAGCGGATCCGGGTCTCTATACACCGGGGAGCTGTTTTTT. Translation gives CASSGSGSLYTGELFF.

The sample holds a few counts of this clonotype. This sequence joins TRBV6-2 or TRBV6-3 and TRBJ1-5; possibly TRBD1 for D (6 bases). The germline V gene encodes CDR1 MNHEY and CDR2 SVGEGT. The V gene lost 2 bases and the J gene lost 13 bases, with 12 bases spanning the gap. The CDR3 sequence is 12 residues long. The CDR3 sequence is CASSYRRQAQHF. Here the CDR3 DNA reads TGTGCCAGCAGTTACCGGCGACAGGCACAGCATTTT.

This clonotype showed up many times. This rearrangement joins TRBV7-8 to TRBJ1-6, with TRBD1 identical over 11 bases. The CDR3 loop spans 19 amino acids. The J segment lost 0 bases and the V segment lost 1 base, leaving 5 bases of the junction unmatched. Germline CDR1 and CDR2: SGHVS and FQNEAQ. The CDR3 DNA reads TGTGCCAGCAGCTTAGACGGACAGGGGGCAAGCTCCTATAATTCACCCCTCCACTTT. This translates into CASSLDGQGASSYNSPLHF. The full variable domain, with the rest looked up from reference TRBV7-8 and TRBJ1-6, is GAGVSQSPRYKVAKRGQDVALRCDPISGHVSLFWYQQALGQGPEFLTYFQNEAQLDKSGLPSDRFFAERPEGSVSTLKIQRTQQEDSAVYLCASSLDGQGASSYNSPLHFGNGTRLTVT.